The clone carrying this T cell receptor beta chain occurred a few times. The data were obtained in a study of T cells in Graves' hyperthyroidism and ophthalmopathy. What was amplified from RNA transcripts were TCR beta CDR3 regions. The HTBI set primed first-round TCR CDR3 RT-PCR. Each CDR3 protein is one row after TCRdb ran MiXCR on the multiplex PCR reads. Of approximately 400,000 distinct CDR3 sequences listed, more than 20% are singletons. The sequencing input was blood. This sequence originates from a man aged 50 or older with Graves' hyperthyroidism.

CDR3 sequence reads: CASSLGGTGKETQYF. CDR3 sequence (DNA): TGTGCCAGCAGCTTAGGAGGGACAGGGAAAGAGACCCAGTACTTC. This chain joins TRBV7-9 and TRBJ2-5; 9 nucleotides match TRBD1. Germline loops: CDR1 SEHNR, CDR2 FQNEAQ (reference sequence). The CDR3 loop spans 15 amino acids. After removal of 1 base from V and 3 bases from J, the junction contained 3 bases not matched to a gene.